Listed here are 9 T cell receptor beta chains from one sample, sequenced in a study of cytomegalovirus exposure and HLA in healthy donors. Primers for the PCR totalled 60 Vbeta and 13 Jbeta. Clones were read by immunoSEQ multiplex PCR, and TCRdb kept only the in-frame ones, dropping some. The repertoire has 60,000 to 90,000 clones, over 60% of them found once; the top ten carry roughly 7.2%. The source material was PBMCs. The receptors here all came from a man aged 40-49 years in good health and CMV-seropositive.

CDR3 sequence: CAWSTGTEKLFF. CDR3 in DNA: TGTGCCTGGAGTACCGGGACAGAAAAACTGTTTTTT. The chain uses TRBV30 and TRBJ1-4, with D possibly being TRBD1 (6 bases). The V gene's germline CDR1 is GTSNPN and CDR2 SVGIG (reference sequence). The CDR3 extends over 12 amino acids. V lost 2 bases, J lost 8 bases, and 9 bases lay in between.

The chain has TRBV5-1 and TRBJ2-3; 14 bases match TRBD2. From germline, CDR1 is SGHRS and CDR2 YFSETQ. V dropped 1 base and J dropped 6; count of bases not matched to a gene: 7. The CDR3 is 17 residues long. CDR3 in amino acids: CASSLTGLAGEPDTQYF. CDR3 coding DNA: TGCGCCAGCAGCTTGACGGGACTAGCGGGGGAACCGGATACGCAGTATTTT.

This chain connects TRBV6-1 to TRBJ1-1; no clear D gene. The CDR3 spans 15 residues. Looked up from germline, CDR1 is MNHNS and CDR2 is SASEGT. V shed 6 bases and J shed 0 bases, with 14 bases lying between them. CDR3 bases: TGTGCCAGCAGGGATACCGGGAGTTTGAACACTGAAGCTTTCTTT. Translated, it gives CASRDTGSLNTEAFF.

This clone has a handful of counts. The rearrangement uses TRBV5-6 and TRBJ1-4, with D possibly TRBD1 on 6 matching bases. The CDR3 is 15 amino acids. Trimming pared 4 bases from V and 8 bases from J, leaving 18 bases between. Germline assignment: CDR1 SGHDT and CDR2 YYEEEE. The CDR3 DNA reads TGTGCCAGCAGCCCCCGGGGGGCGAGGGACGAAAAACTGTTTTTT. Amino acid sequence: CASSPRGARDEKLFF.

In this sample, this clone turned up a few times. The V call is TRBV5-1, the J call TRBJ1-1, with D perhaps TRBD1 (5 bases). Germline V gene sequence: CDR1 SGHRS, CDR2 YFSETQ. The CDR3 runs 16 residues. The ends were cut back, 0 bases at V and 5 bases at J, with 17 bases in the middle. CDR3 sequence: CASSLAPSGGGTEAFF. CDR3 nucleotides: TGCGCCAGCAGCTTGGCCCCCTCGGGGGGGGGTACTGAAGCTTTCTTT.

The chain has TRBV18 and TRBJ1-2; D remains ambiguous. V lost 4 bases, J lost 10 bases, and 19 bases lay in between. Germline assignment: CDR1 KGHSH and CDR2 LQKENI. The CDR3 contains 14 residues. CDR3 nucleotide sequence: TGTGCCAGCTCACGAACCCCTTTCGGGGTTGTCTACACCTTC. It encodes CASSRTPFGVVYTF.

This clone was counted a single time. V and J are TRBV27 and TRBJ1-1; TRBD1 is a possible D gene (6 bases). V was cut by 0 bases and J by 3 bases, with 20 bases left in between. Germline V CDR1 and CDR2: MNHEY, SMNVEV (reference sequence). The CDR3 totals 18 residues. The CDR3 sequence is CASSLSGTTPLRDTEAFF. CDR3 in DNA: TGTGCCAGCAGTTTATCGGGGACAACACCTTTACGGGACACTGAAGCTTTCTTT.

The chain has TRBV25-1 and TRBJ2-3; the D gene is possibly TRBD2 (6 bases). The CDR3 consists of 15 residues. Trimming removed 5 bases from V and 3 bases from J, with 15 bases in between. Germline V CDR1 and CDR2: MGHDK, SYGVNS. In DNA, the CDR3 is TGTGCCAGCAGTCCCCCGGGGACTGGAACAGATACGCAGTATTTT. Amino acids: CASSPPGTGTDTQYF.

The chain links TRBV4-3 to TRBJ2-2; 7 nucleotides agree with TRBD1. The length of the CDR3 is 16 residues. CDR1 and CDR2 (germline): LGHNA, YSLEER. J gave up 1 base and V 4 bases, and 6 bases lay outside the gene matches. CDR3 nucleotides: TGCGCCAGCAGCCGTTATTGGACAGGGAACACCGGGGAGCTGTTTTTT. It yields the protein CASSRYWTGNTGELFF.